This T cell receptor beta chain was retrieved from a study of T cells after yellow fever vaccination. Study information: Fractions containing few cells were prepared with SMART-Seq v4 Ultra Low Input.

The CDR3 extends over 14 amino acids. V lost 2 bases and J 7 bases, leaving 14 bases between the germline ends. This clonotype has at least ten counts. Its antigen remains unidentified. Generation of TCR cDNA used 5'RACE template switching (which added a universal primer site and UMIs). TCRdb independently ran MiXCR on the 5' RACE reads; one entry per CDR3 protein. The top ten hold about 25% of the sample, which has hundreds of thousands of distinct CDR3 sequences, around 4% seen once. General study findings and limits: Any FACS-sorted repertoire could hold abundant clonotypes that contaminate it from the bulk population. It was the secondary response that reached its peak faster, day 5 versus 15, but it was weaker.

The receptor was derived from a man younger than 35 who received the YFV17D yellow fever vaccine. The chain recombines TRBV12-3 or TRBV12-4 with TRBJ1-2, with a weak D call TRBD1 (5 bases). The material was PBMCs, obtained on the day of the yellow fever booster vaccination. CDR3 loop: CASSLYRGASGYTF. The CDR3 bases are TGTGCCAGCAGTTTATACCGCGGGGCTAGTGGCTACACCTTC.